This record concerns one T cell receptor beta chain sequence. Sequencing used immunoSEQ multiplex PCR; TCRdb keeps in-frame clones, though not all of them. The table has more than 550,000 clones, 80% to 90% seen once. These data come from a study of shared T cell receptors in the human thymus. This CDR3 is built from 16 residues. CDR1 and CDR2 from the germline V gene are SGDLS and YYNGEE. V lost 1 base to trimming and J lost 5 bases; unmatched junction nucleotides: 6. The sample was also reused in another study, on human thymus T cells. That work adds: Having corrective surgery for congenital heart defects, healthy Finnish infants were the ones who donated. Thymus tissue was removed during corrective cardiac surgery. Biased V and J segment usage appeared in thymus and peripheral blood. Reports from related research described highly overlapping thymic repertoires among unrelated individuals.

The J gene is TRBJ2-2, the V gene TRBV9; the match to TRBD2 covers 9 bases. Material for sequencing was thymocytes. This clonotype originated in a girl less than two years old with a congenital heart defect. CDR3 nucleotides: TGTGCCAGCAGCGTACTCGCGGGGGGGCTAACCGGGGAGCTGTTTTTT. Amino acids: CASSVLAGGLTGELFF. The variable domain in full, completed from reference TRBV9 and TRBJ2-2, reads DSGVTQTPKHLITATGQRVTLRCSPRSGDLSVYWYQQSLDQGLQFLIQYYNGEERAKGNILERFSAQQFPDLHSELNLSSLELGDSALYFCASSVLAGGLTGELFFGEGSRLTVL.